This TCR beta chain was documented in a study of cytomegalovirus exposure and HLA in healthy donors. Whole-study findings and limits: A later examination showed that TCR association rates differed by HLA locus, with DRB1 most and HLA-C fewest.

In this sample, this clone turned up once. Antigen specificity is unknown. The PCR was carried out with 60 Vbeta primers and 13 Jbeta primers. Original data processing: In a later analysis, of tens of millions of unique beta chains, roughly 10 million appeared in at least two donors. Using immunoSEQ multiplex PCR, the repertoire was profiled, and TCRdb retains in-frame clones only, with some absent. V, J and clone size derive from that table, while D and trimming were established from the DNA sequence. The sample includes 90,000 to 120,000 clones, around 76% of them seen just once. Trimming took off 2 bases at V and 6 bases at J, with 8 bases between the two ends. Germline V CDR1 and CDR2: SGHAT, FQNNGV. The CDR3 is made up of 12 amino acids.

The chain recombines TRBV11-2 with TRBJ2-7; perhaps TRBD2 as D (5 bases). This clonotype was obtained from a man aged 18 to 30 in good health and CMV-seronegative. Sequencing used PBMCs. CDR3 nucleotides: TGTGCCAGCAGCTTATCGGGGTTCGAGCAGTACTTC. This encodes CASSLSGFEQYF. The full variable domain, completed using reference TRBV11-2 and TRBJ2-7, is EAGVAQSPRYKIIEKRQSVAFWCNPISGHATLYWYQQILGQGPKLLIQFQNNGVVDDSQLPKDRFSAERLKGVDSTLKIQPAKLEDSAVYLCASSLSGFEQYFGPGTRLTVT.